Listed below are T cell receptor beta chains from one sample, sequenced in a study of cytomegalovirus exposure and HLA in healthy donors. Assay used: immunoSEQ multiplex PCR; TCRdb lists only in-frame clones, some missing. Among 250,000 to 350,000 clones, under 90% were seen once, and the ten largest hold about 0.3%. Material for sequencing was PBMCs. The receptors originated from a girl aged 2 to 10 in good health and CMV-seronegative. CDR3s include the opening cysteine and the closing phenylalanine or tryptophan. A D gene is named only where the DNA matches it firmly. Not all rows give a size; the values are once, few, many and, for expanded clones, a class.

J gene | V gene | clone size | D gene | CDR3 protein | CDR3 DNA
TRBJ2-1 | TRBV28 | - | TRBD2 | CASSLTLAGGNEQFF | TGTGCCAGCAGTTTAACACTAGCGGGAGGCAATGAGCAGTTCTTC
TRBJ1-1 | TRBV6-4 | - | - | CASRDQSNTEAFF | TGTGCCAGCAGGGACCAGTCGAACACTGAAGCTTTCTTT
TRBJ2-3 | TRBV19 | few | - | CASSTTYTQYF | TGTGCCAGTAGTACCACTTATACGCAGTATTTT
TRBJ1-1 | TRBV14 | - | - | CASSQGFGGEAFF | TGTGCCAGCAGCCAAGGGTTTGGCGGTGAAGCTTTCTTT
TRBJ2-7 | TRBV10-2 | - | TRBD1 | CASSRTGLSSYEQYF | TGCGCCAGCAGCCGGACAGGACTGAGCTCCTACGAGCAGTACTTC
TRBJ1-1 | TRBV28 | - | TRBD1 | CASSSRGPTEAFF | TGTGCCAGCAGTTCCAGGGGGCCCACTGAAGCTTTCTTT
TRBJ2-7 | TRBV7-8 | - | - | CASSLIYSASYEQYF | TGTGCCAGCAGCTTAATTTATAGCGCGTCCTACGAGCAGTACTTC
TRBJ2-1 | TRBV5-1 | once | TRBD2 | CASSLRLAGGNNEQFF | TGCGCCAGCAGCTTAAGGCTAGCGGGGGGGAACAATGAGCAGTTCTTC
TRBJ2-5 | TRBV7-2 | - | - | CASSLGGFQETQYF | TGTGCCAGCAGCTTAGGAGGGTTTCAAGAGACCCAGTACTTC
TRBJ2-3 | TRBV7-3 | - | - | CASSLTNEDTQYF | TGTGCCAGCAGCTTAACGAACGAGGATACGCAGTATTTT
TRBJ1-5 | TRBV15 | once | - | CATSRSWAGAPQHF | TGTGCCACCAGCAGATCCTGGGCTGGGGCGCCCCAGCATTTT
TRBJ1-5 | TRBV21-1 | once | - | CASSSQTGTPDQPQHF | TGTGCCAGCAGCAGCCAAACCGGGACACCCGATCAGCCCCAGCATTTT
TRBJ2-1 | TRBV28 | - | TRBD2 | CASSGSGLAGGDEQFF | TGTGCCAGCAGTGGCTCGGGACTAGCGGGGGGGGATGAGCAGTTCTTC
TRBJ1-2 | TRBV7-6 | - | - | CASSLHGFYGYTF | TGTGCCAGCAGCTTACACGGGTTCTATGGCTACACCTTC
TRBJ2-1 | TRBV7-8 | - | TRBD2 | CASSLAQTSSSYNEQFF | TGTGCCAGCAGCTTAGCCCAGACTAGCAGCTCCTACAATGAGCAGTTCTTC
TRBJ2-3 | TRBV9 | few | - | CASSVAHSSTDTQYF | TGTGCCAGCAGCGTAGCCCACTCGAGCACAGATACGCAGTATTTT